A single sample is the source of the 10 T cell receptor beta chains below, sequenced in a study of control samples from healthy donors and cancer patients (dated by TCRdb to 2018 to 2021). The library was built by means of the immunoSEQ multiplex PCR assay. Held by TCRdb, this immuneACCESS table contains in-frame sequences only and omits some clones. Under half of the omission traces to an unresolved V gene where checked; the cause of the rest is unknown. Present in this sample are about 54,000 clones, approximately 95% of which were seen just once. Roughly 1.8% of the sample is in the top ten clones. Sequencing used blood. The receptor source for this set is a woman aged 25 to 45 in good health.

The chain joins TRBV5-1 to TRBJ2-1, with unresolved D. The CDR3 covers 14 residues. Germline assignment: CDR1 SGHRS and CDR2 YFSETQ. Trimming cost V 0 bases and J 6 bases, with 10 bases left between them. CDR3 residues: CASSLGQRFNEQFF. The CDR3 nucleotides read TGCGCCAGCAGCTTGGGACAACGCTTCAATGAGCAGTTCTTC.

This chain uses TRBV7-6 with TRBJ1-1; the D is unclear. V was cut by 1 base and J by 0 bases, with 15 bases left in between. Germline V gene lookup returns CDR1 SGHVS and CDR2 FNYEAQ. CDR3 length: 17 amino acids. The CDR3 loop reads CASSLEALGGMNTEAFF. The CDR3 coding sequence is TGTGCCAGCAGCTTAGAAGCCCTCGGTGGGATGAACACTGAAGCTTTCTTT.

CDR3 DNA: TGTGCCAGCAGCTTGGGTGATGCGGGCAGTGGGAGTCAGCCCCAGCATTTT. Amino acid sequence: CASSLGDAGSGSQPQHF. The V call is TRBV7-8, the J call TRBJ1-5; D remains unclear. This CDR3 is built from 17 residues. The V gene's germline CDR1 is SGHVS and CDR2 FQNEAQ. V dropped 3 bases and J dropped 6 bases, with 21 bases sitting between them. Filled out from reference TRBV7-8 and TRBJ1-5, the complete variable domain reads GAGVSQSPRYKVAKRGQDVALRCDPISGHVSLFWYQQALGQGPEFLTYFQNEAQLDKSGLPSDRFFAERPEGSVSTLKIQRTQQEDSAVYLCASSLGDAGSGSQPQHFGDGTRLSIL.

This rearrangement joins TRBV6-5 to TRBJ2-7; 7 nucleotides agree with TRBD2. Unmatched junction bases numbered 11, after V lost 7 bases and J lost 2 bases. The CDR3 covers 15 residues. Germline CDR1 is MNHEY and CDR2 is SVGAGI. The DNA of the CDR3 is TGTGCCAGCAAAGGGCCCGGGAGGCTAACCTACGAGCAGTACTTC. It codes for CASKGPGRLTYEQYF.

The chain is built from TRBV12-3 or TRBV12-4 and TRBJ2-7, with D perhaps matching TRBD2 (6 bases). CDR3 length: 13 residues. Deletions cut 5 bases from V and 6 bases from J, with 14 bases between. CDR3 coding DNA: TGTGCCAGCAGTCCCCGACTAGAGGGCGAGCAGTACTTC. Translated, it gives CASSPRLEGEQYF.

The CDR3, as DNA: TGTGCCAGCAGTCCCGATGGCGCATCCTACAATGAGCAGTTCTTC. Residues: CASSPDGASYNEQFF. This sequence joins TRBV9 and TRBJ2-1; D ambiguous. The CDR3 loop spans 15 amino acids. Trimming shortened V by 5 bases and J by 1 base, and 13 bases separated the two germline ends. Germline V CDR1 and CDR2: SGDLS, YYNGEE.

CDR3 amino acids: CASSDSETGELFF. In DNA form, the CDR3 reads TGTGCCAGCAGTGACTCGGAGACCGGGGAGCTGTTTTTT. The chain links TRBV6-4 to TRBJ2-2; no firm D call. Germline V lookup: CDR1 MRHNA, CDR2 SNTAGT. CDR3 length equals 13 residues. V shed 0 bases and J shed 5 bases, with 4 bases lying between them.

The chain couples TRBV6-1 to TRBJ2-4, with 9 bases aligning to TRBD2. Germline-derived CDR1 and CDR2 are MNHNS and SASEGT. This CDR3 is 16 amino acids long. V dropped 1 base and J dropped 5; count of bases not matched to a gene: 6. As DNA, the CDR3 is TGTGCCAGCAGTGAAGGCGGGGGGGGGCTGGAAAACATTCAGTACTTC. Protein sequence: CASSEGGGGLENIQYF.

The chain carries TRBV6-1 and TRBJ2-7, with unresolved D. V was clipped by 3 bases and J by 3 bases, with 15 bases between them. The CDR3 is 15 residues long. Looked up from germline, CDR1 is MNHNS and CDR2 is SASEGT. The CDR3 nucleotides read TGTGCCAGCAGTGATGCCCAGAGCGTGGGCTACGAGCAGTACTTC. Translating gives CASSDAQSVGYEQYF.

The V and J genes are TRBV15 and TRBJ2-1, with 10 bases that match TRBD2. The CDR3 spans 13 residues. CDR1 and CDR2 from the germline V gene are LNHNV and YYDKDF (reference sequence). The V segment lost 3 bases and the J segment 8 bases; nucleotides outside the gene matches: 1. DNA for the CDR3: TGTGCCACCAGCAGTCTAGCGGGGGATGAGCAGTTCTTC. Its protein is CATSSLAGDEQFF.